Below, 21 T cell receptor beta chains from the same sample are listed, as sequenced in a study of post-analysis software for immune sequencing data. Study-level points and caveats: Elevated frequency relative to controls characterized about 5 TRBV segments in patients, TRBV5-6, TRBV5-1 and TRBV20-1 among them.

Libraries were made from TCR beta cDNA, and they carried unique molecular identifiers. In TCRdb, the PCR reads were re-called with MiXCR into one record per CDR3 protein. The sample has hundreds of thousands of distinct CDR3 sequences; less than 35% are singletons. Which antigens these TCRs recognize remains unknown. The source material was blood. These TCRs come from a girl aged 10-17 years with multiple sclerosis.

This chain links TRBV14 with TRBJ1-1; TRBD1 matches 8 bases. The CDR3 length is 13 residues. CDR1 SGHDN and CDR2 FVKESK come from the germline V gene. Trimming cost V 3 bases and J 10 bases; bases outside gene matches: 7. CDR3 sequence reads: CASSHRGRVPAFF. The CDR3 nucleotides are TGTGCCAGCAGCCACAGGGGGCGCGTGCCAGCTTTCTTT.

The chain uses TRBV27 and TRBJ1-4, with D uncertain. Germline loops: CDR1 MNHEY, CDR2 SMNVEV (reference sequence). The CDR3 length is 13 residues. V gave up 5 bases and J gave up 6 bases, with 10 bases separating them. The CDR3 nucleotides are TGTGCCAGCAGTGGGATAACGTATGAAAAACTGTTTTTT. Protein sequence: CASSGITYEKLFF.

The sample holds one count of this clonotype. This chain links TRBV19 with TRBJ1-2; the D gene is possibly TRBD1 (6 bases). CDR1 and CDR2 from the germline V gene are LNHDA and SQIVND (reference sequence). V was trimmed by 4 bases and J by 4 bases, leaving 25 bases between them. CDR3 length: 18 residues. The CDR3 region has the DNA TGTGCCAGTAGTACCCTGTTGACACGGGGGCGCGGCAGCTATGGCTACACCTTC. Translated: CASSTLLTRGRGSYGYTF. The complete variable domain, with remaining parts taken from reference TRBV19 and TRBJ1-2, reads DGGITQSPKYLFRKEGQNVTLSCEQNLNHDAMYWYRQDPGQGLRLIYYSQIVNDFQKGDIAEGYSVSREKKESFPLTVTSAQKNPTAFYLCASSTLLTRGRGSYGYTFGSGTRLTVV.

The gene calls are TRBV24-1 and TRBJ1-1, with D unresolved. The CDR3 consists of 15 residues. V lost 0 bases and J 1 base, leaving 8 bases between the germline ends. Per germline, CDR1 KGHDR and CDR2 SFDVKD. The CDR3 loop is CATSDLGETNTEAFF. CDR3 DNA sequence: TGTGCCACCAGTGATTTGGGGGAGACGAACACTGAAGCTTTCTTT.

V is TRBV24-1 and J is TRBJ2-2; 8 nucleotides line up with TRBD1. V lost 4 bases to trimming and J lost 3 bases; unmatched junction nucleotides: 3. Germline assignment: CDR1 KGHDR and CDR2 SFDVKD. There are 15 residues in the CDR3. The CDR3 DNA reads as TGTGCCACCAGTGAGCAGGGGGCGGACACCGGGGAGCTGTTTTTT. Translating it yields CATSEQGADTGELFF.

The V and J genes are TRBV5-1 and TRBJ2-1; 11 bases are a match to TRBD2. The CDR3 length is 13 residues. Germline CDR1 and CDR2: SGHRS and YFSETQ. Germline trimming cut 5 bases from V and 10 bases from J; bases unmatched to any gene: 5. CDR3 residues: CASRVIAGGEQFF. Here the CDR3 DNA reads TGCGCCAGCAGGGTAATAGCGGGAGGGGAGCAGTTCTTC.

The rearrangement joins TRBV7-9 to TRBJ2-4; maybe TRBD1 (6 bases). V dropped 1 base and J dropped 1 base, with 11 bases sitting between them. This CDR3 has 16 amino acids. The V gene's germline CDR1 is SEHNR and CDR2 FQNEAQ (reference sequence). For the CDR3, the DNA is TGTGCCAGCAGCTTAGGGGGTACAGGGGCCAAAAACATTCAGTACTTC. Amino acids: CASSLGGTGAKNIQYF.

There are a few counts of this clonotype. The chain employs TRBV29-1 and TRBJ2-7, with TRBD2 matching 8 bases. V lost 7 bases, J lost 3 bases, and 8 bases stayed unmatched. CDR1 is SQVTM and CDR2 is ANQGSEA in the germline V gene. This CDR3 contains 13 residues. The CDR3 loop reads CSAQREPLYEQYF. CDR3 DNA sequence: TGCAGCGCCCAGCGGGAGCCCCTCTACGAGCAGTACTTC.

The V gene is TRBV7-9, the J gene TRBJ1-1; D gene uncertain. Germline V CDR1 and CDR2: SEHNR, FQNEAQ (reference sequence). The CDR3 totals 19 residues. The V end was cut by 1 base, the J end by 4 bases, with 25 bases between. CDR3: CASSLEPLRPVRSGTEAFF. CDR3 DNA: TGTGCCAGCAGCTTAGAGCCCCTCCGACCCGTACGGTCAGGCACTGAAGCTTTCTTT.

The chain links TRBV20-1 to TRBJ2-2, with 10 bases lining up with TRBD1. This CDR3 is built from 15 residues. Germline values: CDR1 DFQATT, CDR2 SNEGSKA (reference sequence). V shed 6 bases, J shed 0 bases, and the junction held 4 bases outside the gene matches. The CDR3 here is CSAEGQGANTGELFF. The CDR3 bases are TGCAGTGCAGAAGGACAGGGGGCGAACACCGGGGAGCTGTTTTTT.

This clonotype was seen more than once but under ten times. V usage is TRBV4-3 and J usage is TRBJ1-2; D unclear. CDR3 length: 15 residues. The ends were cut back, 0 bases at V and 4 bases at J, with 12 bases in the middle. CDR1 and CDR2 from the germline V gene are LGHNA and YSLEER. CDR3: CASSQDLGGIYGYTF. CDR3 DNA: TGCGCCAGCAGCCAAGATTTGGGAGGGATCTATGGCTACACCTTC.

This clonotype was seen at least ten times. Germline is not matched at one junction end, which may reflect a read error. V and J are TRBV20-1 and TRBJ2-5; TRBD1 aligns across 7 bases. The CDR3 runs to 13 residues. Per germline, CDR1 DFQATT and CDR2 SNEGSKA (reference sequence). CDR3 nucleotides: TGCAGTACTAGATCCCCCGGAACAGGGGAGCAGTACTTC. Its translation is CSTRSPGTGEQYF.

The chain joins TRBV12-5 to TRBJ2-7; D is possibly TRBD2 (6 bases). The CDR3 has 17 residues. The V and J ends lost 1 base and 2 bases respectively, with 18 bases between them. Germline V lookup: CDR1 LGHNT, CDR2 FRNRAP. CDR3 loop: CASGLATSGDGTYEQYF. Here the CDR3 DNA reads TGTGCTAGTGGTTTGGCGACGTCGGGGGACGGAACCTACGAGCAGTACTTC. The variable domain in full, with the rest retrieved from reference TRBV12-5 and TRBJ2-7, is DARVTQTPRHKVTEMGQEVTMRCQPILGHNTVFWYRQTMMQGLELLAYFRNRAPLDDSGMPKDRFSAEMPDATLATLKIQPSEPRDSAVYFCASGLATSGDGTYEQYFGPGTRLTVT.

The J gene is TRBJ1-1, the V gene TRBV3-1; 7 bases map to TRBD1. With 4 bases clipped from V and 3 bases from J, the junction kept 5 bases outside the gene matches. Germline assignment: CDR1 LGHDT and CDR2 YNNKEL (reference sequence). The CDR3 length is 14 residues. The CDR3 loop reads CASSRTTGHTEAFF. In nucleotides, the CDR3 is TGTGCCAGCAGCCGCACGACAGGGCACACTGAAGCTTTCTTT.

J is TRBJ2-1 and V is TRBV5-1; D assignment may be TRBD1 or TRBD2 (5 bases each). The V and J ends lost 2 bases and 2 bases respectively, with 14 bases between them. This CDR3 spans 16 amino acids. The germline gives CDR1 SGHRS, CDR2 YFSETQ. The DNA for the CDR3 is TGCGCCAGCAGCTTAGTAGAATGGGGGACCTACAATGAGCAGTTCTTC. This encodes CASSLVEWGTYNEQFF.

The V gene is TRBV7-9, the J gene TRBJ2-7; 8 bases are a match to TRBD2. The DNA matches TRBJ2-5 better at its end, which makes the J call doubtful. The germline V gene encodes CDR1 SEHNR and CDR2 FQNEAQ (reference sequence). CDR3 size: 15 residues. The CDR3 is CASSHATSVLETQYF. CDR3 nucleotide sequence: TGTGCCAGCAGCCATGCGACTAGCGTCCTGGAGACCCAGTACTTC.

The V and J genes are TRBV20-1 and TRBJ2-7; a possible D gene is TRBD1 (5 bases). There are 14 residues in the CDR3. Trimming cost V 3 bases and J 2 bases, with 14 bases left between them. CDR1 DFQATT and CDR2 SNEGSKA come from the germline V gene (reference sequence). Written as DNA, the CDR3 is TGCAGTGCTAGTAGCCTAGGGGAAACCTACGAGCAGTACTTC. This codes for CSASSLGETYEQYF.

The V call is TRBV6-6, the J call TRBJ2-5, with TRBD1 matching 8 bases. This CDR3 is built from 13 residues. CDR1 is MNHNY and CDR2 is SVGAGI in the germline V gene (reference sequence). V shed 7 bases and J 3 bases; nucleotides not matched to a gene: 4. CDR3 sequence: CASTPTGEETQYF. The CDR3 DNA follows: TGTGCCAGCACACCGACAGGGGAAGAGACCCAGTACTTC.

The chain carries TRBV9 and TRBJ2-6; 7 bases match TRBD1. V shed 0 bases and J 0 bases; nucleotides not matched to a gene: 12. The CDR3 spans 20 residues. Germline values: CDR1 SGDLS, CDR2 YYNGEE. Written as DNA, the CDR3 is TGTGCCAGCAGCGTAGGAGGGTTGGGACAGAGAATCTCTGGGGCCAACGTCCTGACTTTC. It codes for CASSVGGLGQRISGANVLTF.

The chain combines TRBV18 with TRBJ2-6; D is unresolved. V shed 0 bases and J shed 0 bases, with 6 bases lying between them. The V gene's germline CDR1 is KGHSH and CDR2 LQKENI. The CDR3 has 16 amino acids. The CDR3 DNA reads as TGTGCCAGCTCACCACCTGGGAACTCTGGGGCCAACGTCCTGACTTTC. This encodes CASSPPGNSGANVLTF.

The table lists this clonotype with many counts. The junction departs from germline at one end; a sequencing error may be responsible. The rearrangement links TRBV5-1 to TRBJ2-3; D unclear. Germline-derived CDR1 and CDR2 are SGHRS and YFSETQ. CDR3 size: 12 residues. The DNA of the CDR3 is TGTGCCAGCAGCTTAGCCTCAGATACGCAGTATTTT. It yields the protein CASSLASDTQYF.